The 12 T cell receptor beta chains below come from one sample, sequenced in a study of molecular identifiers for immune sequencing clone quantification. TCRdb fed the PCR reads into MiXCR, producing one record per CDR3 protein. The sample lists about 640,000 distinct CDR3 sequences; roughly 21% were seen once. The specimen sequenced was naive CD8+ T cells from blood, with Jurkat cell RNA spiked in. Subset indicated: FACS-sorted CD8+CD4-CCR7+CD45RA+ naive T cells. Receptors originate from a human donor in good health. Some libraries in this study had Jurkat cell RNA spiked in.

Note on this clonotype: A read error may explain this, as a much larger clone is one base away. The chain joins TRBV14 to TRBJ2-1; D ambiguous. The length of the CDR3 is 14 residues. Trimming left V 1 base short and J 10 bases short, with 14 bases between. From germline, CDR1 is SGHDN and CDR2 FVKESK. CDR3 DNA: TGTGCCAGCAGCCAAGTGTACGGGTCCTACGAGCAGTTCTTC. Its protein product is CASSQVYGSYEQFF.

This clonotype was seen ten or more times. This rearrangement joins TRBV20-1 to TRBJ2-3; D perhaps matches TRBD1 (6 bases). V lost 3 bases and J 2 bases, leaving 12 bases between the germline ends. Germline V lookup: CDR1 DFQATT, CDR2 SNEGSKA (reference sequence). There are 14 residues in the CDR3. DNA of the CDR3: TGCAGTGCTAGGATGGGGGCCTACACAGATACGCAGTATTTT. It yields the protein CSARMGAYTDTQYF.

This clonotype has at least ten counts. The V call is TRBV9, the J call TRBJ1-1, with D possibly matching TRBD1 (6 bases). V was cut by 4 bases and J by 3 bases, with 22 bases left in between. The germline CDR1 and CDR2 sequences are SGDLS and YYNGEE. The CDR3 consists of 17 residues. Written as DNA, the CDR3 is TGTGCCAGCAGCCCCTTAGGAGCTCAGGGGTCCTACACTGAAGCTTTCTTT. Amino acid sequence: CASSPLGAQGSYTEAFF.

This clonotype was counted ten times or more. This CDR3 reads CASSLPDGRGTAEAFF. CDR3 nucleotides: TGTGCCAGCAGTTTACCCGACGGCCGGGGGACCGCTGAAGCTTTCTTT. The V gene is TRBV27, the J gene TRBJ1-1, with TRBD1 as a possible D gene (5 bases). Germline V gene data show CDR1 as MNHEY and CDR2 as SMNVEV (reference sequence). The CDR3 is made up of 16 amino acids. The ends were cut back, 2 bases at V and 6 bases at J, with 19 bases in the middle.

This clonotype came up many times. The genes are TRBV7-9 and TRBJ1-1, with D possibly TRBD1 on 6 matching bases. The CDR3 covers 16 residues. In germline, CDR1 is SEHNR, CDR2 FQNEAQ (reference sequence). V lost 1 base, J lost 4 bases, and 16 bases lay in between. The CDR3 region is CASSLGQGIYGTEAFF. CDR3 DNA: TGTGCCAGCAGCTTAGGTCAGGGGATTTATGGCACTGAAGCTTTCTTT.

This clonotype showed up many times. V gene TRBV4-3 combines with J gene TRBJ1-5; D call uncertain. With 0 bases removed from V and 5 bases from J, the gap between germline ends came to 11 bases. Germline V gene lookup returns CDR1 LGHNA and CDR2 YSLEER. This CDR3 region has 15 residues. CDR3 sequence reads: CASSQEVDSYQPQHF. CDR3 in DNA: TGCGCCAGCAGCCAAGAGGTGGACTCATATCAGCCCCAGCATTTT.

This clonotype appeared many times. This sequence joins TRBV24-1 and TRBJ1-5; D gene ambiguous. The CDR3 loop spans 13 amino acids. Germline CDR1 reads KGHDR; CDR2 reads SFDVKD. The V and J ends lost 12 bases and 5 bases respectively, with 16 bases between them. CDR3 region: CAVGEGVDQPQHF. DNA for the CDR3: TGTGCCGTCGGGGAGGGTGTGGATCAGCCCCAGCATTTT.

Many counts were recorded for this clonotype. The CDR3 DNA reads TGTGCCAGCAGTGACGGGCCGATGAGCACCGGGGAGCTGTTTTTT. Residues: CASSDGPMSTGELFF. The J gene is TRBJ2-2, the V gene TRBV25-1; D gene unclear. V was shortened by 3 bases and J by 4 bases, with 12 bases between the two germline ends. In germline, CDR1 is MGHDK, CDR2 SYGVNS. This CDR3 has 15 amino acids.

In this sample, this clonotype turned up many times. The genes are TRBV5-3 and TRBJ2-5; D might be TRBD2 (6 bases). TRBV5-3 is reported as an ORF; its role is uncertain. The CDR3 runs to 16 residues. V shed 1 base and J shed 2 bases, with 15 bases lying between them. CDR3 DNA sequence: TGTGCCAGAAGCTTGACGTACAGGACTACACAAGAGACCCAGTACTTC. It is translated as CARSLTYRTTQETQYF.

The V call is TRBV6-1, the J call TRBJ1-1; D is unclear. Trimming pared 8 bases from V and 11 bases from J, leaving 9 bases between. The CDR3 totals 9 residues. Germline V gives CDR1 MNHNS, CDR2 SASEGT. CDR3 nucleotide sequence: TGTGCCAGCCCACCCGAGGCTTTCTTT. Its translation is CASPPEAFF.

This clonotype was counted at least ten times. This rearrangement joins TRBV18 to TRBJ1-5; weak D call: TRBD1 (6 bases). The germline CDR1 and CDR2 sequences are KGHSH and LQKENI. Trimming stripped 2 bases from V and 6 bases from J, with 14 bases between. The CDR3 runs 15 residues. The CDR3 coding sequence is TGTGCCAGCTCACCAGGTCAGGGGATGGGTCAGCCCCAGCATTTT. Translating it yields CASSPGQGMGQPQHF.

This clonotype was counted ten times or more. This chain connects TRBV6-6 to TRBJ2-7, with 10 bases identical to TRBD2. Germline CDR1 MNHNY, CDR2 SVGAGI (reference sequence). V shed 4 bases, J shed 5 bases, and the junction held 2 bases outside the gene matches. There are 13 residues in the CDR3. The CDR3 coding sequence is TGTGCCAGCAGTTCCGGGACTAGCGACGAGCAGTACTTC. Its protein is CASSSGTSDEQYF.